These T cell receptor beta chains were read from a single sample in a study of T-cell reconstitution after alpha-beta-depleted transplantation in children. TCRdb recomputed calls from the PCR reads with MiXCR, one row per CDR3 protein. The sample contains 90,000 to 100,000 distinct CDR3 sequences, 9% to 15% of which appear only once. Here the sequenced sample was PBMCs from the stem cell graft donor, taken from the stem cell graft. Receptors originate from a human donor who donated a stem cell graft to a child with inherited bone marrow failure. CDR3s include the opening cysteine and the closing phenylalanine or tryptophan.

j_call v_call cdr3_aa
TRBJ2-3 TRBV5-1 CASSFMTGSTDTQYF
TRBJ2-7 TRBV18 CASSPSGTGNSYEQYF
TRBJ2-7 TRBV12-3/TRBV12-4 CASSRDASRAYEQYF
TRBJ2-3 TRBV9 CASSVGGNTDTQYF
TRBJ2-1 TRBV11-1 CASSLYGQGDYEQFF
TRBJ2-1 TRBV11-3 CASSLAWWDEQFF
TRBJ1-6 TRBV6-4 CASSYGQNSPLHF
TRBJ1-1 TRBV5-6 CASSLWGLNTEAFF
TRBJ1-2 TRBV2 CASSLYIGGYTF
TRBJ2-7 TRBV7-2 CASSLGGIAYEQYF
TRBJ2-1 TRBV2 CASSPGGPYNEQFF
TRBJ1-2 TRBV6-2/TRBV6-3 CASTQRWINYGYTF
TRBJ2-1 TRBV3-1 CASSHYPGLAGGNEQFF
TRBJ1-2 TRBV29-1 CSALEQGRTSGYTF
TRBJ2-7 TRBV7-2 CASSLVATYEQYF
TRBJ1-1 TRBV18 CASSPTAGADEAFF
TRBJ2-2 TRBV19 CASSIVHTGELFF
TRBJ1-1 TRBV25-1 CASSEMGGNTEAFF
TRBJ2-6 TRBV27 CASSRWVGAGANVLTF
TRBJ1-1 TRBV4-3 CASSQEPGAEAFF
TRBJ2-7 TRBV7-2 CASSSPDRFYEQYF
TRBJ2-5 TRBV14 CASSQVGAMGETQYF
TRBJ2-7 TRBV20-1 CSARDSKGAGTSISYEQYF
TRBJ2-7 TRBV5-1 CASSLLGQGSEQYF
TRBJ1-1 TRBV15 CATSRLKNTEAFF
TRBJ2-7 TRBV12-2 CASRLGTSLFYEQYF
TRBJ1-2 TRBV20-1 CSALGVRLHLAADGYTF
TRBJ2-7 TRBV23-1 CASSSRGQGLAYEQYF
TRBJ1-5 TRBV7-6 CASSFKGGQPQHF
TRBJ1-5 TRBV7-2 CASIPQGGQPQHF
TRBJ2-2 TRBV7-8 CASSLGLQGGTGELFF
TRBJ1-1 TRBV5-6 CASSPGGGVDTEAFF
TRBJ2-5 TRBV5-4 CASRAGLAEPPRHF
TRBJ2-3 TRBV5-4 CASSFRLAGVTDTQYF
TRBJ2-7 TRBV7-9 CASSLAVGAGYEQYF
TRBJ1-1 TRBV27 CASSPTGGNTEAFF
TRBJ2-1 TRBV3-1 CASSQDWSHSGANNDQFF
TRBJ2-2 TRBV7-2 CASSLRGAGTGELFF
TRBJ2-3 TRBV12-3/TRBV12-4 CASSHTGTGGADTQYF
TRBJ1-1 TRBV20-1 CSASLGAGINTEAFF
TRBJ1-1 TRBV30 CAWSRGLNTEAFF
TRBJ1-1 TRBV5-1 CASSPTGTGNTEAFF
TRBJ1-1 TRBV7-2 CASSFDRGRAEAFF
TRBJ2-5 TRBV5-1 CASSRPGQTFETQYF
TRBJ2-2 TRBV7-2 CASSLAMTSGDTGELFF